This entry lists 6 T cell receptor beta chains sequenced from one sample in a study of a mutant IDH1 vaccine in newly diagnosed glioma. Noted time point: baseline, week 1 (first vaccination visit). Described treatment: pre-vaccination baseline after standard-of-care therapy. Sequenced by immunoSEQ multiplex PCR; TCRdb stores in-frame clones only, minus some. The profile shows 85,000 to 100,000 clones, around three quarters of them singletons. The specimen was PBMCs, collected from a glioma patient treated with radiotherapy, temozolomide or both. These receptors were taken from a man aged 35 to 55 with glioma.

This chain uses TRBV19 with TRBJ2-1; D remains unclear. The CDR3 has 13 residues. V lost 2 bases and J lost 8, with 10 bases in between. Germline V gene lookup returns CDR1 LNHDA and CDR2 SQIVND (reference sequence). CDR3 nucleotide sequence: TGTGCCAGTAGTATAAGGGCCACCCATGAGCAGTTCTTC. This sequence encodes CASSIRATHEQFF.

The chain employs TRBV6-6 and TRBJ1-1; D is undetermined. The CDR3 length is 12 residues. Germline V gene lookup returns CDR1 MNHNY and CDR2 SVGAGI (reference sequence). V lost 5 bases, J lost 2 bases, and 6 bases lay in between. CDR3 residues: CASSAANTEAFF. CDR3 in DNA: TGTGCCAGCAGTGCGGCTAACACTGAAGCTTTCTTT.

This clone was picked up a small number of times. The chain uses TRBV15 and TRBJ1-2; D is unclear. This CDR3 has 15 amino acids. The V end lost 0 bases, the J end lost 1 base, and 9 bases lay between the germline ends. CDR1 is LNHNV, CDR2 YYDKDF, per germline (reference sequence). The CDR3: CATSRDWVDNYGYTF. Written as DNA, the CDR3 is TGTGCCACCAGCAGAGATTGGGTAGATAACTATGGCTACACCTTC.

The chain employs TRBV5-1 and TRBJ2-7; D perhaps matches TRBD2 (5 bases). CDR3 length: 15 residues. With 3 bases removed from V and 3 bases from J, the gap between germline ends came to 16 bases. The germline gives CDR1 SGHRS, CDR2 YFSETQ. The CDR3 sequence is CASSSGVEVSYEQYF. In DNA, the CDR3 is TGCGCCAGCAGCTCCGGGGTAGAAGTGAGCTACGAGCAGTACTTC.

The chain joins TRBV28 to TRBJ2-1; D may be TRBD2 (6 bases). Trimming pared 6 bases from V and 8 bases from J, leaving 17 bases between. There are 14 residues in the CDR3. CDR1 is MDHEN, CDR2 SYDVKM, per germline. As DNA, the CDR3 is TGTGCCAGCAGGGAGGGACTTCCGGGAGATGAGCAGTTCTTC. Its protein is CASREGLPGDEQFF.

The table lists this clone with a count of one. The chain carries TRBV28 and TRBJ2-1, with 9 bases matching TRBD2. CDR3 length: 12 residues. CDR1 and CDR2 from the germline V gene are MDHEN and SYDVKM. J lost 15 bases, V lost 5 bases, and 8 bases had no gene match. CDR3 loop: CASSTLAGAGFF. CDR3 bases: TGTGCCAGCAGTACCTTAGCGGGAGCTGGGTTCTTC.